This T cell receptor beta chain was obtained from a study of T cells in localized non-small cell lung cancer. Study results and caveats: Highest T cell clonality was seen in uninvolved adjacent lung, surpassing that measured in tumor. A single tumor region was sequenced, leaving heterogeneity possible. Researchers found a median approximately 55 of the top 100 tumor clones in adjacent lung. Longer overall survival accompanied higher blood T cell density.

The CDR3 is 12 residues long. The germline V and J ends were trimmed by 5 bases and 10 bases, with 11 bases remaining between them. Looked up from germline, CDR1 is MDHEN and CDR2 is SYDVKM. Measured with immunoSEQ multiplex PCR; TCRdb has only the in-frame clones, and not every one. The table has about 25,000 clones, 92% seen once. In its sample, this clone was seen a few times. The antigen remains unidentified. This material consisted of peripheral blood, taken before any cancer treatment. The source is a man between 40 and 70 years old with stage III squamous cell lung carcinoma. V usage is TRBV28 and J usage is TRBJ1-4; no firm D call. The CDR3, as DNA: TGTGCCAGCAGTATCGAGGGTGCAAAACTGTTTTTT. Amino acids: CASSIEGAKLFF.